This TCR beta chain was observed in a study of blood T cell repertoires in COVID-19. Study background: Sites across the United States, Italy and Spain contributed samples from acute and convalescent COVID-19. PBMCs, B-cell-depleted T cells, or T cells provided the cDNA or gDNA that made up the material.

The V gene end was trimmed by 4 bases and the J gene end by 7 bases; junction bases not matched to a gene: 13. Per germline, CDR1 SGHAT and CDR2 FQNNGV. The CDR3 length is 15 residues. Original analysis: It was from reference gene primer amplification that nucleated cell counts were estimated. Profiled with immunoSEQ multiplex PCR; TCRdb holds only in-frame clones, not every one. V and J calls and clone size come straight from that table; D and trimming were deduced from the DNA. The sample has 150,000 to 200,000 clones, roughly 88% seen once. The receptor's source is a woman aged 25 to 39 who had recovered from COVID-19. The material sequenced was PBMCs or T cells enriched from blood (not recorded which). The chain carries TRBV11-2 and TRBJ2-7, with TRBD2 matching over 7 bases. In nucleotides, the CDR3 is TGTGCCAGCAGCTCACTACTGCGGGGGACCTTAGAGCAGTACTTC. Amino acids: CASSSLLRGTLEQYF.